This TCR beta chain was recorded in a study of post-analysis software for immune sequencing data. Study-level background: The disease courses covered relapsing-remitting, secondary progressive and progressive-relapsing multiple sclerosis. Whole-study results and caveats: Patients used roughly five TRBV segments, including TRBV5-6, TRBV5-1 and TRBV20-1, more often than controls. Strong same-batch co-clustering of samples appeared with F measure clustering.

Every TCR beta cDNA library bore unique molecular identifiers. One entry per CDR3 protein, called by TCRdb with MiXCR from the PCR reads. The sample lists about 160,000 distinct CDR3 sequences, 35% to 40% occurring once. Of note for this clonotype: Its matching antigen is unknown.

The CDR3 length is 15 residues. The receptor was derived from a girl between 5 and 17 years old with multiple sclerosis. Specimen: blood, collected after autologous hematopoietic stem cell transplantation. The V call is TRBV21-1, the J call TRBJ2-3; the table's D call TRBD2 went unverified against the DNA. TRBV21-1 is a recognized pseudogene. CDR3 in DNA: TGTGCCGGCAGCTCTAGCGGGAGGGAAACAGATACGCAGTATTTT. Encoded protein: CAGSSSGRETDTQYF.